What follows are 20 T cell receptor beta chains derived from one specimen sequenced in a study of regulatory T cells in long-lasting Graves disease. Relying on iRepertoire HTBI primers and Arm-PCR of CDR3 regions, the team built TCR beta libraries. A single record per CDR3 protein comes from TCRdb applying MiXCR to the multiplex PCR reads. The sample holds under 300,000 distinct CDR3 sequences, around 18% seen once. The time point: newly diagnosed GD, antithyroid drugs for less than 3 months. Making the TCR library involved RNA that had been extracted from PBMCs. The same data also went into a second study, on T cells in Graves' hyperthyroidism and ophthalmopathy.

Specimen: peripheral blood mononuclear cells (PBMCs), collected at new diagnosis, from a patient treated with antithyroid drugs. These receptors originate from a woman aged 30 to 39 with Graves disease.

This clonotype has at least ten counts. The junction differs from germline at one of its ends, possibly a read error. The gene calls are TRBV11-2 and TRBJ1-2; tentatively, D is TRBD1 (6 bases). Germline-derived CDR1 and CDR2 are SGHAT and FQNNGV. This CDR3 has 13 residues. This CDR3 is CASSLEQGYGYTF. DNA for the CDR3: TGCGCCAGCAGCTTGGAACAGGGCTATGGCTACACCTTC.

This clonotype has a count of ten or more. The chain combines TRBV20-1 with TRBJ2-7; a possible D gene is TRBD1 (6 bases). Germline V gene lookup returns CDR1 DFQATT and CDR2 SNEGSKA (reference sequence). V lost 1 base and J lost 7, with 17 bases in between. This CDR3 is built from 14 residues. The CDR3 is CSARARQGKREQYF. CDR3 nucleotides: TGCAGTGCTAGAGCCCGTCAGGGGAAACGGGAGCAGTACTTC.

Comments on this clonotype: No conserved phenylalanine or tryptophan ends this CDR3, so it is likely a read error. The gene calls are TRBV4-2 and TRBJ2-7, with 9 bases fitting TRBD1. Germline-derived CDR1 and CDR2 are LGHNA and YNFKEQ. Trimming removed 1 base from V and 3 bases from J; junction bases left unmatched: 4. This CDR3 is built from 15 residues. The CDR3 nucleotides are TGTGCCAGCAGCCAAGCAGGGACAGGGCTCTACGAGCAGTACTTA. This gives the protein CASSQAGTGLYEQYL.

This clonotype has at least ten counts. This chain connects TRBV7-9 to TRBJ2-7; TRBD1 matches 8 bases. V was clipped by 4 bases and J by 5 bases; unmatched bases: 13. CDR1 is SEHNR and CDR2 is FQNEAQ in the germline V gene (reference sequence). The CDR3 loop spans 16 amino acids. The CDR3 here is CASSSNRGQGPDEQYF. In DNA form, the CDR3 reads TGTGCCAGCAGCTCGAACCGTGGACAGGGCCCCGACGAGCAGTACTTC.

This clonotype was counted ten times or more. The chain is built from TRBV2 and TRBJ2-2; D might be TRBD2 (7 bases). The CDR3 runs to 15 residues. Germline CDR1 is SNHLY and CDR2 is FYNNEI. Trimming removed 7 bases at V and 4 bases at J, with 16 bases between. The chain's CDR3 is CASILGGASTGELFF. The CDR3 nucleotides are TGTGCCAGCATTTTAGGGGGGGCGTCCACCGGGGAGCTGTTTTTT.

This clonotype was seen at least ten times. The gene calls are TRBV7-9 and TRBJ2-7; possibly TRBD1 for D (5 bases). The CDR3 runs 15 residues. Germline CDR1 and CDR2: SEHNR and FQNEAQ (reference sequence). The V and J ends lost 5 bases and 2 bases respectively, with 16 bases between them. The CDR3 region is CASSAGTGRAYEQYF. The DNA of the CDR3 is TGTGCCAGCAGCGCCGGAACAGGCCGAGCCTACGAGCAGTACTTC.

This clonotype has at least ten counts. The chain employs TRBV18 and TRBJ1-1, with D possibly being TRBD1 (5 bases). V was clipped by 3 bases and J by 5 bases, with 13 bases between them. Looked up from germline, CDR1 is KGHSH and CDR2 is LQKENI. The CDR3 covers 14 residues. CDR3 sequence (DNA): TGTGCCAGCTCACCGACGGCAGGGCTTACTGAAGCTTTCTTT. Residues: CASSPTAGLTEAFF.

This clonotype has at least ten counts. The genes are TRBV10-1 and TRBJ1-6; 7 positions match TRBD1. Germline CDR1 is WNHNN and CDR2 is SYGVQD (reference sequence). Losses at the gene ends were 0 bases for V and 10 bases for J; bases not matched to a gene: 3. This CDR3 has 14 amino acids. In nucleotides, the CDR3 is TGCGCCAGCAGTGAGTCGAGGGGGCTGTCACCCCTCCACTTT. Translated, it gives CASSESRGLSPLHF.

Ten or more counts support this clonotype. The chain uses TRBV5-1 and TRBJ2-3; 9 bases map to TRBD1. Germline V gene lookup returns CDR1 SGHRS and CDR2 YFSETQ. V lost 4 bases to trimming and J lost 2 bases; unmatched junction nucleotides: 8. This CDR3 is 16 amino acids long. This CDR3 reads CASSRTGTGSTDTQYF. The CDR3 bases are TGCGCCAGCAGCCGAACCGGGACAGGGTCCACAGATACGCAGTATTTT.

This clonotype was picked up many times. The chain joins TRBV4-1 to TRBJ2-3; D uncertain. V lost 0 bases to trimming and J lost 2 bases, with 15 bases between them. The CDR3 has 17 amino acids. Germline-derived CDR1 and CDR2 are MGHRA and YSYEKL. CDR3 in amino acids: CASSQDAFSTITDTQYF. CDR3 DNA sequence: TGCGCCAGCAGCCAAGATGCATTTAGTACGATCACAGATACGCAGTATTTT.

This clonotype was found many times. This chain connects TRBV12-3 or TRBV12-4 to TRBJ1-5; 12 bases agree with TRBD1. This CDR3 region has 15 residues. Trimming cost V 6 bases and J 6 bases; bases outside gene matches: 6. CDR3 DNA: TGTGCCAGCAGACCCGGGACAGGGGGCTTTCAGCCCCAGCATTTT. This encodes CASRPGTGGFQPQHF.

This clonotype came up many times. V is TRBV7-6 and J is TRBJ1-5; D not certain. Trimming left V 1 base short and J 4 bases short, with 14 bases between. The germline V gene has CDR1 SGHVS and CDR2 FNYEAQ. This CDR3 is built from 16 residues. CDR3 coding DNA: TGTGCCAGCAGCTTAGAGGTGGCAGGACTAAATCAGCCCCAGCATTTT. Encoded protein: CASSLEVAGLNQPQHF.

With regard to this clonotype: With a much larger clone just one base away, this may be a read error. The V and J genes are TRBV12-3 or TRBV12-4 and TRBJ2-7; D is uncertain. CDR3 length: 14 amino acids. Trimming removed 3 bases at V and 7 bases at J, with 16 bases between. The CDR3 region is CASSLNYLSGEQYF. CDR3 in DNA: TGTGCCAGCAGTTTGAACTACCTGAGTGGTGAGCAGTACTTC.

This clonotype was found a few times. The V call is TRBV27, the J call TRBJ2-1; D uncertain. The germline V and J ends were trimmed by 3 bases and 2 bases, with 5 bases remaining between them. CDR1 and CDR2 (germline): MNHEY, SMNVEV (reference sequence). CDR3 size: 13 residues. For the CDR3, the DNA is TGTGCCAGCAGTTTTGGGCCCTACAATGAGCAGTTCTTC. Translated, it gives CASSFGPYNEQFF.

This clonotype was observed at least ten times. This chain uses TRBV15 with TRBJ2-5; D tentatively reads TRBD1 or TRBD2 (5 bases each). Germline V CDR1 and CDR2: LNHNV, YYDKDF (reference sequence). This CDR3 has 16 residues. Trimming removed 3 bases at V and 2 bases at J, with 16 bases between. CDR3 residues: CATSRGVSEGQETQYF. In DNA, the CDR3 is TGTGCCACCAGCAGGGGGGTCAGCGAGGGGCAAGAGACCCAGTACTTC.

This clonotype was seen at least ten times. The chain has TRBV7-9 and TRBJ2-1, with 8 bases fitting TRBD1. The germline V gene has CDR1 SEHNR and CDR2 FQNEAQ (reference sequence). The CDR3 length is 15 residues. The V segment lost 6 bases and the J segment 4 bases; nucleotides outside the gene matches: 8. In DNA form, the CDR3 reads TGTGCCAGCAGATCCCGACAGGGGAGGTACAATGAGCAGTTCTTC. This translates into CASRSRQGRYNEQFF. The variable domain in full, with the rest retrieved from reference TRBV7-9 and TRBJ2-1, is DTGVSQNPRHKITKRGQNVTFRCDPISEHNRLYWYRQTLGQGPEFLTYFQNEAQLEKSRLLSDRFSAERPKGSFSTLEIQRTEQGDSAMYLCASRSRQGRYNEQFFGPGTRLTVL.

About this clonotype itself: One base away lies a much larger clone, so this may be a sequencing read error. This sequence joins TRBV7-3 and TRBJ2-1, with D possibly TRBD2 on 5 matching bases. The germline CDR1 and CDR2 sequences are SGHTA and FQGTGA. This CDR3 contains 16 residues. V shed 2 bases and J shed 10 bases, with 21 bases lying between them. CDR3 sequence (DNA): TGTGCCAGCAGCTTATCCGGCGGTACGGCTAGCTACGAGCAGTTCTTC. It codes for CASSLSGGTASYEQFF.

This clonotype has at least ten counts. The V gene is TRBV29-1, the J gene TRBJ1-1; weak D call: TRBD1 (6 bases). CDR3 size: 13 residues. The ends were cut back, 8 bases at V and 7 bases at J, with 20 bases in the middle. Germline CDR1 reads SQVTM; CDR2 reads ANQGSEA. CDR3 coding DNA: TGCAGCACCTGGGGGGGGCAGGAGCTTGAAGCTTTCTTT. It codes for CSTWGGQELEAFF.

This clonotype was observed at least ten times. An end of the junction does not agree with germline; a read error may underlie this. The chain joins TRBV27 to TRBJ2-3; 10 bases match TRBD2. The germline V gene encodes CDR1 MNHEY and CDR2 SMNVEV (reference sequence). The CDR3 has 19 residues. CDR3 loop: CASRLYSGGTLGGTDTQYF. CDR3 nucleotides: TGTGCCAGCAGATTATATAGCGGGGGGACACTGGGGGGCACAGATACGCAGTATTTT.

The table lists this clonotype with many counts. The genes are TRBV3-1 and TRBJ2-2, with 11 bases fitting TRBD1. The ends lost 5 bases at V and 7 bases at J; junction bases unmatched: 9. CDR1 is LGHDT, CDR2 YNNKEL, per germline (reference sequence). The CDR3 is 16 residues long. CDR3 in amino acids: CASSTRTGGYYGELFF. Here the CDR3 DNA reads TGTGCCAGCAGCACCCGGACAGGGGGCTATTACGGGGAGCTGTTTTTT.